These 4 T cell receptor beta chains share one sample of origin, sequenced in a study of response to subunit inactivated influenza vaccine. Each CDR3 protein is one row after TCRdb ran MiXCR on the RT-PCR reads. The sample carries just under 550,000 distinct CDR3 sequences, roughly 25% recorded once. The same specimen was also included in a second study, on T cells expressing NK-cell markers. That paper states: Beta-chain TCR cDNA was generated via 5'RACE template switching with UMIs.

Sequenced here: CD4+ T cells sorted from PBMCs, sampled 11 to 12 days after vaccination. The receptors come from a man aged 50-59 years who received an inactivated influenza vaccine.

This clonotype was picked up many times. V usage is TRBV12-3 or TRBV12-4 and J usage is TRBJ1-1, with a tentative D call TRBD1 (5 bases). The CDR3 is 12 residues long. V was clipped by 3 bases and J by 10 bases, with 12 bases between them. The CDR3 sequence is CASSFPGLGAFF. CDR3 DNA: TGTGCCAGCAGTTTCCCAGGGTTGGGAGCTTTCTTT.

At least ten counts were recorded for this clonotype. The V and J genes are TRBV4-2 and TRBJ1-1; no firm D call. V was shortened by 1 base and J by 1 base, with 7 bases between the two germline ends. CDR1 is LGHNA, CDR2 YNFKEQ, per germline. CDR3 length: 14 amino acids. The DNA of the CDR3 is TGTGCCAGCAGCCAAGTGTCCAGGAACACTGAAGCTTTCTTT. Translated: CASSQVSRNTEAFF.

This clonotype was observed a handful of times. The CDR3 nucleotides read TGTGCCAGCAGCGCCACCTATTACGAGCAGTACTTC. This sequence encodes CASSATYYEQYF. J is TRBJ2-7 and V is TRBV7-2; the D is unclear. CDR1 and CDR2 (germline): SGHTA, FQGNSA. The V gene lost 5 bases and the J gene lost 4 bases, with 9 bases spanning the gap. This CDR3 spans 12 amino acids.

The chain recombines TRBV28 with TRBJ2-3; TRBD2 matches 7 bases. The germline CDR1 and CDR2 sequences are MDHEN and SYDVKM. The CDR3 has 16 amino acids. Trimming removed 4 bases from V and 3 bases from J; junction bases left unmatched: 10. The CDR3 region has the DNA TGTGCCAGCAGTTCACTGAGCGGGGCGGGGACAGATACGCAGTATTTT. Encoded protein: CASSSLSGAGTDTQYF.